Below are 10 T cell receptor beta chains sequenced from a single sample in a study of shared clonotypes between healthy human individuals. The protocol was immunoSEQ multiplex PCR, while the TCRdb copy is restricted to in-frame clones and leaves out a portion. Of about 700,000 clones listed, 92% are singletons. Selected positively for CCR7 and CD45RO-negative, naive CD8 cells excluded terminally differentiated effector memory CD45RA+ cells. Sequencing was done on a sample of naive CD8+ T cells sorted from blood. Receptors originate from a man younger than 45 in good health.

This clone has just one count. The chain has TRBV27 and TRBJ1-1; D is uncertain. The ends were cut back, 0 bases at V and 0 bases at J, with 11 bases in the middle. There are 16 residues in the CDR3. Germline loops: CDR1 MNHEY, CDR2 SMNVEV (reference sequence). Written as DNA, the CDR3 is TGTGCCAGCAGTTTATCGATTGGGGATCTGAACACTGAAGCTTTCTTT. Translating it yields CASSLSIGDLNTEAFF.

The gene calls are TRBV27 and TRBJ1-1, with 7 positions matching TRBD1. The CDR3 is made up of 14 amino acids. V gave up 3 bases and J gave up 4 bases; unmatched junction bases: 5. Germline loops: CDR1 MNHEY, CDR2 SMNVEV (reference sequence). The CDR3 sequence: CASSFRGFSTEAFF. CDR3 sequence (DNA): TGTGCCAGCAGTTTCAGGGGGTTTAGCACTGAAGCTTTCTTT.

V and J are TRBV7-2 and TRBJ1-5; D ambiguous. The CDR3 extends over 13 amino acids. Germline CDR1 and CDR2: SGHTA and FQGNSA. The ends were cut back, 6 bases at V and 0 bases at J, with 6 bases in the middle. The CDR3 DNA reads TGTGCCAGCAGGGCAAATAGCAATCAGCCCCAGCATTTT. Translation gives CASRANSNQPQHF. Together with reference TRBV7-2 and TRBJ1-5, the CDR3 gives the full variable domain: GAGVSQSPSNKVTEKGKDVELRCDPISGHTALYWYRQSLGQGLEFLIYFQGNSAPDKSGLPSDRFSAERTGGSVSTLTIQRTQQEDSAVYLCASRANSNQPQHFGDGTRLSIL.

V usage is TRBV7-9 and J usage is TRBJ1-4; 10 bases are shared with TRBD1. The germline V gene has CDR1 SEHNR and CDR2 FQNEAQ (reference sequence). The ends lost 10 bases at V and 7 bases at J; junction bases unmatched: 12. The CDR3 contains 15 residues. CDR3: CATQPPGQGIEKLFF. In DNA form, the CDR3 reads TGTGCCACCCAGCCCCCGGGACAGGGGATTGAAAAACTGTTTTTT.

This chain joins TRBV2 and TRBJ2-3, with 12 nucleotides matching TRBD2. Germline V gene sequence: CDR1 SNHLY, CDR2 FYNNEI. V lost 4 bases, J lost 4 bases, and 6 bases stayed unmatched. The length of the CDR3 is 16 residues. The chain's CDR3 is CASSGSGLAGSDTQYF. The DNA for the CDR3 is TGTGCCAGCAGTGGATCAGGACTAGCGGGATCAGATACGCAGTATTTT. Full variable domain (missing parts from reference TRBV2 and TRBJ2-3): EPEVTQTPSHQVTQMGQEVILRCVPISNHLYFYWYRQILGQKVEFLVSFYNNEISEKSEIFDDQFSVERPDGSNFTLKIRSTKLEDSAMYFCASSGSGLAGSDTQYFGPGTRLTVL.

This sequence joins TRBV27 and TRBJ2-7; 9 positions agree with TRBD1. Per the germline V gene, CDR1 is MNHEY and CDR2 is SMNVEV (reference sequence). This CDR3 has 18 residues. V lost 9 bases and J lost 3; bases outside the gene matches: 21. The CDR3 DNA reads TGTGCCAGTCGTTCGGAAGAAATCAGGACAGGGGCCCTCTACGAGCAGTACTTC. It is translated as CASRSEEIRTGALYEQYF.

The V gene is TRBV27, the J gene TRBJ1-5; TRBD1 matches at 7 bases. Germline V lookup: CDR1 MNHEY, CDR2 SMNVEV (reference sequence). After removal of 5 bases from V and 2 bases from J, the junction contained 12 bases not matched to a gene. CDR3 length: 17 amino acids. CDR3 sequence (DNA): TGTGCCAGCAGTACCCGGACAGGAGTCTTAGGCAATCAGCCCCAGCATTTT. Protein product: CASSTRTGVLGNQPQHF.

The rearrangement uses TRBV27 and TRBJ1-5; 8 bases map to TRBD1. This CDR3 comprises 14 residues. V lost 5 bases and J lost 5; bases outside the gene matches: 5. CDR1 and CDR2 (germline): MNHEY, SMNVEV (reference sequence). CDR3 residues: CASSRRGPDQPQHF. Here the CDR3 DNA reads TGTGCCAGCAGTCGCAGGGGGCCGGATCAGCCCCAGCATTTT.

The chain recombines TRBV6-1 with TRBJ2-1, with 13 bases lining up with TRBD2. This CDR3 comprises 15 residues. Germline CDR1 reads MNHNS; CDR2 reads SASEGT. V shed 1 base and J 9 bases; nucleotides not matched to a gene: 3. CDR3 nucleotide sequence: TGTGCCAGCAGTGAAGGGACTAGCGGGAGTTTTGAGCAGTTCTTC. Translating it yields CASSEGTSGSFEQFF.

V gene TRBV10-3 combines with J gene TRBJ1-1; maybe TRBD1 (6 bases). Per the germline V gene, CDR1 is ENHRY and CDR2 is SYGVKD. V lost 5 bases and J lost 1, with 11 bases in between. The CDR3 is made up of 14 amino acids. CDR3 nucleotides: TGTGCCATCAGTTATAACAGGGAGAACACTGAAGCTTTCTTT. Protein: CAISYNRENTEAFF.